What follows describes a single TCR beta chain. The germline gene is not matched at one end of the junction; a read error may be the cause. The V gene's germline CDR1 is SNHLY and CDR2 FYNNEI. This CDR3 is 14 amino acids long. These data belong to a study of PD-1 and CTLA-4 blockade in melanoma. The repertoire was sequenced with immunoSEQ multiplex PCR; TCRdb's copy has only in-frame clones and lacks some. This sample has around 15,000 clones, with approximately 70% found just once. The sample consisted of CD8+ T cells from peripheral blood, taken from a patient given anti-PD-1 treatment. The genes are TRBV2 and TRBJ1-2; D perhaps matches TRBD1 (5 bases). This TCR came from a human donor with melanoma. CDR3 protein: CASSEDRGLGGYTF. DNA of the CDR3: TGTGCCAGCAGCGAAGACAGAGGATTAGGTGGCTACACCTTC. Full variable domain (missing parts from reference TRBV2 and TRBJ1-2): EPEVTQTPSHQVTQMGQEVILRCVPISNHLYFYWYRQILGQKVEFLVSFYNNEISEKSEIFDDQFSVERPDGSNFTLKIRSTKLEDSAMYFCASSEDRGLGGYTFGSGTRLTVV.